Included here is one T cell receptor (beta chain) sequence, with context. Its matching antigen is unknown. The record originates from a study of Ad26.COV2.S vaccination and SARS-CoV-2 variants. Here immunoSEQ multiplex PCR was the method, and the copy in TCRdb shows in-frame clones only, minus some. The table lists more than 150,000 clones, roughly nine tenths of them singletons. Study observations and caveats: People who got the vaccine had more spike-specific TCR breadth than people who got placebo. The TCR breadth and depth analyses may have understated or missed part of the total T cell responses. Spike-specific CD8+ and CD4+ T cell responses reportedly showed substantial breadth after vaccination.

The CDR3 contains 12 residues. V lost 8 bases to trimming and J lost 5 bases; unmatched junction nucleotides: 3. Germline V CDR1 and CDR2: MNHEY, SVGAGI. The TCR originated in a human donor who had recovered from COVID-19. The chain links TRBV6-5 to TRBJ2-7; TRBD2 matches at 10 bases. The sequencing used peripheral blood, collected after recovery from COVID-19. The DNA for the CDR3 is TGTGCCAGCGGCCTAGCGGGAGACGAGCAGTACTTC. Amino acids: CASGLAGDEQYF.